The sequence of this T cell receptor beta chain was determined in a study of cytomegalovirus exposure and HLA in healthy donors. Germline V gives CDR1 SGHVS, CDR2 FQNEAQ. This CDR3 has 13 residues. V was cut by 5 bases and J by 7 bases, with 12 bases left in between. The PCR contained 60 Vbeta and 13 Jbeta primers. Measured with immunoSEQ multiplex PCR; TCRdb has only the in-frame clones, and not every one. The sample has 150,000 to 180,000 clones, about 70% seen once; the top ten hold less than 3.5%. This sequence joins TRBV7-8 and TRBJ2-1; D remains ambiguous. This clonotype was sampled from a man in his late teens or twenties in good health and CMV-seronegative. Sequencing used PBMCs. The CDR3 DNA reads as TGTGCCAGCAGCCCCCACGCCCAGAATGAGCAGTTCTTC. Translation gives CASSPHAQNEQFF.